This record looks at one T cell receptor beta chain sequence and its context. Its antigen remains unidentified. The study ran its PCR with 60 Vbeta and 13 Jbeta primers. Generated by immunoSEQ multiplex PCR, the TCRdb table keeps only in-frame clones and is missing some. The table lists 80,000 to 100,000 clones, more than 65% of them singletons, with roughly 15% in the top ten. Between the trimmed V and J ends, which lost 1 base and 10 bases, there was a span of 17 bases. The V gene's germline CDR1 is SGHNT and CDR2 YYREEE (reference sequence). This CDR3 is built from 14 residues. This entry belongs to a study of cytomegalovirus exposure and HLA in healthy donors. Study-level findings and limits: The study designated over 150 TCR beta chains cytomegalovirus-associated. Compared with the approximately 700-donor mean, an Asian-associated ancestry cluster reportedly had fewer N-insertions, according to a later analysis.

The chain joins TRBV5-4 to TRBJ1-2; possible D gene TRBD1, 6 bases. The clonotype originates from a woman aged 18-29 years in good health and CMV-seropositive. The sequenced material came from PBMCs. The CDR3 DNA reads TGTGCCAGCAGCTTGTCCAGGGGACCGGCTGTCTACACCTTC. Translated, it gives CASSLSRGPAVYTF.